This T cell receptor beta chain originates from a study of cytomegalovirus exposure and HLA in healthy donors. Study-level background: In terms of ancestry, the Caucasian-associated cluster contained roughly 80% of the 398 genotyped donors.

Germline V CDR1 and CDR2: SNHLY, FYNNEI. The length of the CDR3 is 15 residues. Trimming took 7 bases from V and 4 from J; bases not matched to a gene: 10. The study ran its PCR with 60 Vbeta and 13 Jbeta primers. Only in-frame clones appear in the TCRdb table, and some are missing; sequencing was by immunoSEQ multiplex PCR. This sample's table reports approximately 120,000 clones. The sequence came from a man aged 40-49 years in good health and CMV-seronegative. The J gene is TRBJ2-5, the V gene TRBV2; 9 nucleotides agree with TRBD2. Sequenced sample: PBMCs. The DNA of the CDR3 is TGTGCCAGCACAAATAGCGGGAGTAGGTCAGAGACCCAGTACTTC. Its protein product is CASTNSGSRSETQYF.